This T cell receptor beta chain is from a study of T cells in Graves' hyperthyroidism and ophthalmopathy. Whole-study findings and limits: Most clonotypes expanded in the thyroid (above 0.001) were also present in blood.

Germline CDR1 and CDR2: DFQATT and SNEGSKA (reference sequence). Trimming removed 0 bases from V and 2 bases from J, with 8 bases in between. The CDR3 is made up of 14 amino acids. Uncontrolled infection, other autoimmune disease, pregnancy or lactation disqualified patients from enrolment. Isolation of PBMCs was performed on around 9.4 ml fresh peripheral blood. RNA transcripts served as the template for amplifying TCR beta CDR3 regions. The HTBI primer set served for first-round RT-PCR of the TCR CDR3. TCRdb passed the multiplex PCR reads through MiXCR, listing each CDR3 protein once. The sample includes about 740,000 distinct CDR3 sequences, roughly 15% of them seen just once. This clonotype was observed at least ten times. Its antigen is unidentified.

The genes are TRBV20-1 and TRBJ2-1; D is unresolved. Sequencing was done on a sample of blood. The origin of this receptor is a woman under 30 with Graves' hyperthyroidism. In DNA, the CDR3 is TGCAGTGCTAGAGATTTAACAGCCTACAATGAGCAGTTCTTC. This encodes CSARDLTAYNEQFF.